The 21 T cell receptor beta chains below were found in one sample sequenced in a study of Tregs in tolerant kidney transplant recipients. Sequenced by immunoSEQ multiplex PCR; TCRdb stores in-frame clones only, minus some. The sample shows 98,000 or so clones, around 87% of them seen only once. Sequences were derived from CD4+ T cells from blood, sampled before the transplant. Source of these receptors: a human donor who received a combined kidney and bone marrow transplant.

The V and J genes are TRBV2 and TRBJ2-3, with 12 nucleotides matching TRBD1. The CDR3 is made up of 15 amino acids. The trim removed 5 bases at V and 5 bases at J, leaving 5 bases unmatched. The germline gives CDR1 SNHLY, CDR2 FYNNEI. CDR3 bases: TGTGCCAGCAGTTATGGGACAGGGGGCATAGATACGCAGTATTTT. Its translation: CASSYGTGGIDTQYF.

J is TRBJ2-3 and V is TRBV4-2; a possible D gene is TRBD1 (6 bases). Germline-derived CDR1 and CDR2 are LGHNA and YNFKEQ. The CDR3 has 16 amino acids. V lost 1 base, J lost 3 bases, and 14 bases lay in between. The CDR3 sequence is CASSQVLNRETDTQYF. The CDR3 DNA is TGTGCCAGCAGCCAAGTTCTCAACAGGGAAACAGATACGCAGTATTTT.

The J gene is TRBJ2-7, the V gene TRBV4-3; tentatively, D is TRBD2 (5 bases). The CDR3 has 13 residues. The V end lost 0 bases, the J end lost 4 bases, and 7 bases lay between the germline ends. Germline V lookup: CDR1 LGHNA, CDR2 YSLEER. In DNA, the CDR3 is TGCGCCAGCAGCCAAGATCGGACTTACGAGCAGTACTTC. This translates into CASSQDRTYEQYF.

This rearrangement joins TRBV6-1 to TRBJ1-1; D is unresolved. The germline V gene has CDR1 MNHNS and CDR2 SASEGT. V was pared by 2 bases and J by 0 bases, with 10 bases between. This CDR3 has 15 residues. DNA of the CDR3: TGTGCCAGCAGTGAAATTCGAGGGATGAACACTGAAGCTTTCTTT. The encoded protein is CASSEIRGMNTEAFF.

The genes are TRBV6-1 and TRBJ1-1; perhaps TRBD1 as D (6 bases). Germline V gene lookup returns CDR1 MNHNS and CDR2 SASEGT. This CDR3 is 13 amino acids long. Trimming pared 7 bases from V and 5 bases from J, leaving 14 bases between. This CDR3 is CASITGPNTEAFF. In nucleotides, the CDR3 is TGTGCCAGCATAACAGGGCCAAATACTGAAGCTTTCTTT.

The gene calls are TRBV28 and TRBJ1-1; no clear D. The germline CDR1 and CDR2 sequences are MDHEN and SYDVKM. CDR3 length: 13 amino acids. Trimming left V 6 bases short and J 4 bases short, with 12 bases between. The CDR3 protein is CASREEGGTEAFF. The CDR3 DNA sequence: TGTGCCAGCAGGGAGGAGGGTGGCACTGAAGCTTTCTTT.

This clone showed up just a few times. CDR3: CASSASFSRNTEAFF. The CDR3 DNA follows: TGTGCCAGCAGCGCTAGCTTTTCCCGGAACACTGAAGCTTTCTTT. The rearrangement links TRBV9 to TRBJ1-1; no reliable D call. Deletions cut 3 bases from V and 1 base from J, with 13 bases between. Germline CDR1 and CDR2: SGDLS and YYNGEE. The CDR3 is 15 amino acids.

The V call is TRBV9, the J call TRBJ1-2; 7 bases map to TRBD1. The V gene's germline CDR1 is SGDLS and CDR2 YYNGEE. Trimming removed 3 bases from V and 0 bases from J; junction bases left unmatched: 5. The CDR3 is 15 amino acids. The CDR3 DNA reads as TGTGCCAGCAGCGGTAGGGACAGATCTAACTATGGCTACACCTTC. This encodes CASSGRDRSNYGYTF.

The rearrangement uses TRBV4-2 and TRBJ1-3; 8 bases align to TRBD1. Trimming removed 0 bases from V and 0 bases from J; junction bases left unmatched: 13. CDR1 and CDR2 (germline): LGHNA, YNFKEQ. The CDR3 consists of 20 residues. The CDR3 protein is CASSQDAPNAGGSSGNTIYF. The CDR3 coding sequence is TGTGCCAGCAGCCAAGACGCCCCCAATGCAGGGGGCTCCTCTGGAAACACCATATATTTT.

This chain connects TRBV29-1 to TRBJ2-1, with TRBD2 matching 8 bases. The germline V gene has CDR1 SQVTM and CDR2 ANQGSEA. V dropped 3 bases and J dropped 0; count of bases not matched to a gene: 7. The CDR3 sequence is 16 residues long. The CDR3 is CSVDRREANSYNEQFF. As DNA, the CDR3 is TGCAGCGTTGATCGGCGGGAGGCTAACTCCTACAATGAGCAGTTCTTC.

This chain uses TRBV11-2 with TRBJ1-2, with no clear D. The CDR3 extends over 16 amino acids. V was trimmed by 5 bases and J by 4 bases, leaving 20 bases between them. CDR1 and CDR2 from the germline V gene are SGHAT and FQNNGV. The CDR3 sequence: CASSPGVAGNVYGYTF. CDR3 sequence (DNA): TGTGCCAGCAGCCCAGGTGTGGCGGGGAACGTCTATGGCTACACCTTC.

The genes are TRBV5-4 and TRBJ2-1, with a weak D call TRBD2 (6 bases). Germline V lookup: CDR1 SGHNT, CDR2 YYREEE (reference sequence). The V end was cut by 2 bases, the J end by 0 bases, with 9 bases between. This CDR3 is built from 15 residues. The CDR3 spells CASSFGGASYNEQFF. The CDR3 bases are TGTGCCAGCAGCTTTGGCGGGGCCTCCTACAATGAGCAGTTCTTC.

This chain uses TRBV2 with TRBJ2-3; 9 bases align to TRBD1. The CDR3 runs 15 residues. Trimming cost V 6 bases and J 1 base; bases outside gene matches: 5. From germline, CDR1 is SNHLY and CDR2 FYNNEI. The CDR3 protein is CASRRWTGGTDTQYF. The DNA of the CDR3 is TGTGCCAGCAGACGATGGACAGGGGGCACAGATACGCAGTATTTT.

The V and J genes are TRBV11-2 and TRBJ2-3, with 11 bases lining up with TRBD2. V shed 5 bases, J shed 1 base, and the junction held 5 bases outside the gene matches. Germline-derived CDR1 and CDR2 are SGHAT and FQNNGV. This CDR3 comprises 16 residues. The CDR3 nucleotides are TGTGCCAGCAGCCTCGGGACTAGCGGTCGCACAGATACGCAGTATTTT. Amino acids: CASSLGTSGRTDTQYF.

The rearrangement joins TRBV12-5 to TRBJ2-3; 7 nucleotides align to TRBD2. The CDR3 length is 13 residues. The V gene end was trimmed by 11 bases and the J gene end by 2 bases; junction bases not matched to a gene: 7. Germline assignment: CDR1 LGHNT and CDR2 FRNRAP. The CDR3 loop is CAGGVRDTDTQYF. The DNA for the CDR3 is TGTGCTGGGGGGGTAAGGGACACAGATACGCAGTATTTT.

The gene calls are TRBV2 and TRBJ2-5; the match to TRBD2 covers 7 bases. CDR3 length equals 14 residues. The germline CDR1 and CDR2 sequences are SNHLY and FYNNEI. Losses at the gene ends were 4 bases for V and 2 bases for J; bases not matched to a gene: 4. The CDR3 DNA reads as TGTGCCAGCAGTGCAGCGGGGCTGCAAGAGACCCAGTACTTC. Amino acids: CASSAAGLQETQYF.

This chain uses TRBV7-2 with TRBJ2-7, with 9 positions matching TRBD2. This CDR3 spans 15 amino acids. V lost 2 bases to trimming and J lost 3 bases; unmatched junction nucleotides: 5. Germline values: CDR1 SGHTA, CDR2 FQGNSA. The CDR3 here is CASSLRREGGYEQYF. In DNA form, the CDR3 reads TGTGCCAGCAGCTTAAGGCGGGAGGGCGGCTACGAGCAGTACTTC.

J is TRBJ2-3 and V is TRBV5-8, with 9 bases that match TRBD2. This CDR3 is built from 16 residues. With 0 bases clipped from V and 6 bases from J, the junction kept 8 bases outside the gene matches. Germline V gene sequence: CDR1 SGHTS, CDR2 YDEGEE. Written as DNA, the CDR3 is TGTGCCAGCAGCTTGGGTAGTTTAGCGGGGGACGATACGCAGTATTTT. Translated, it gives CASSLGSLAGDDTQYF.

The CDR3 is CASTYQAGSGNTIYF. The CDR3 DNA is TGCGCCAGCACCTACCAGGCAGGCTCTGGAAACACCATATATTTT. The V call is TRBV5-1, the J call TRBJ1-3; D is undetermined. The V gene's germline CDR1 is SGHRS and CDR2 YFSETQ. The CDR3 spans 15 residues. Trimming removed 6 bases at V and 0 bases at J, with 13 bases between.

This clone has only one observation. CDR3 protein: CAISATGGPLLNSPLHF. CDR3 DNA sequence: TGTGCCATCAGTGCGACAGGCGGCCCGTTATTGAATTCACCCCTCCACTTT. This chain connects TRBV10-3 to TRBJ1-6, with D perhaps matching TRBD1 (6 bases). The length of the CDR3 is 17 residues. With 4 bases removed from V and 7 bases from J, the gap between germline ends came to 20 bases. Germline values: CDR1 ENHRY, CDR2 SYGVKD.

The CDR3 spells CASRGAGGPGGPNTGELFF. CDR3 sequence (DNA): TGTGCCAGCAGAGGAGCGGGAGGTCCCGGGGGCCCGAACACCGGGGAGCTGTTTTTT. V gene TRBV28 combines with J gene TRBJ2-2, with TRBD2 matching 9 bases. There are 19 residues in the CDR3. The V and J ends lost 6 bases and 0 bases, in that order; junction bases with no gene match: 14. The germline gives CDR1 MDHEN, CDR2 SYDVKM.